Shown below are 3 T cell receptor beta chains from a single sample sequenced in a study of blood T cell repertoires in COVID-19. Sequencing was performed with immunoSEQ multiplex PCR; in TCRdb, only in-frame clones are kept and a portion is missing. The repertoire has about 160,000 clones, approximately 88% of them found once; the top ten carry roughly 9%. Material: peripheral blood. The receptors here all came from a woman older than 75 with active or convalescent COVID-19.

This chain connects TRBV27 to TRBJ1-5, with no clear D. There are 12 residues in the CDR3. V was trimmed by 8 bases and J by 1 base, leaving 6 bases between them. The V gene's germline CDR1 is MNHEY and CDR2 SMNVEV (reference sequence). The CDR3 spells CASSGSNQPQHF. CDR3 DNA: TGTGCCAGCTCGGGGAGCAATCAGCCCCAGCATTTT.

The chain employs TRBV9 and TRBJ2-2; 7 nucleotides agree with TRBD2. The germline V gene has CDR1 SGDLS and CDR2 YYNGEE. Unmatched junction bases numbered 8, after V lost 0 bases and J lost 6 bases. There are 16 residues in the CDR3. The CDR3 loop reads CASSVVPGGNAGELFF. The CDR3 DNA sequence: TGTGCCAGCAGCGTAGTCCCCGGGGGGAATGCCGGGGAGCTGTTTTTT.

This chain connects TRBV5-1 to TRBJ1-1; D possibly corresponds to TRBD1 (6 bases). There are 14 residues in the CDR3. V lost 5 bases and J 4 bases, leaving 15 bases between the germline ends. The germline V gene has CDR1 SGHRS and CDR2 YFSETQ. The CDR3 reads CASSPTGYSTEAFF. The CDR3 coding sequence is TGCGCCAGCAGTCCCACAGGGTATAGCACTGAAGCTTTCTTT.